This TCR beta chain was found in a study of blood T cell repertoires in COVID-19. Whole-study context: Italy, Spain and the United States were the sources of the convalescent and acute COVID-19 samples. Sources were T cells, B-cell-depleted T cells, or PBMCs; the material itself was cDNA or gDNA.

Here immunoSEQ multiplex PCR was the method, and the copy in TCRdb shows in-frame clones only, minus some. The data hold 91,000 or so clones, with almost 85% observed a single time. V lost 4 bases and J 0 bases, leaving 13 bases between the germline ends. This CDR3 is 16 amino acids long. The germline V gene has CDR1 SGDLS and CDR2 YYNGEE. The chain links TRBV9 to TRBJ2-2; D might be TRBD1 (6 bases). Sequencing used peripheral blood. This clonotype originated in a man aged 50 or older with active or convalescent COVID-19. The CDR3 loop reads CASSTHGTPNTGELFF. CDR3 sequence (DNA): TGTGCCAGCAGCACCCACGGGACACCGAACACCGGGGAGCTGTTTTTT.